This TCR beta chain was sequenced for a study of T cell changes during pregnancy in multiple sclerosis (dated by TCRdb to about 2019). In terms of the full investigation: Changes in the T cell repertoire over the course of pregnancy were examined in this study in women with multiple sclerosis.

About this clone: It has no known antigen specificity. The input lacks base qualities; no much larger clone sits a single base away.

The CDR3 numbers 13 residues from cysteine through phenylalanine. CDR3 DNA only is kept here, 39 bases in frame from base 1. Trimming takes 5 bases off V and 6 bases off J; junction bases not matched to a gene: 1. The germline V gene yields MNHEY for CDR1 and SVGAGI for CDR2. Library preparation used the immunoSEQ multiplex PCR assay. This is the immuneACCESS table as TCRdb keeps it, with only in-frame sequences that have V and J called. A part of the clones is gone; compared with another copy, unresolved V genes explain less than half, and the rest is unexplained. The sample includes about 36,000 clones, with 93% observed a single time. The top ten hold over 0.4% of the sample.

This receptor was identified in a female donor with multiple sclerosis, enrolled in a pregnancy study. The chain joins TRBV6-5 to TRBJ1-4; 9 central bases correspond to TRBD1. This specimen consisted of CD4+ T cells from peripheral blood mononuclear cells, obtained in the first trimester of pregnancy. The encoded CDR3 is CASSGDRDEKLFF. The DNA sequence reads TGTGCCAGCAGTGGGGACAGGGATGAAAAACTGTTTTTT.